This paragraph reports one T cell receptor beta chain. The data were taken from a study of blood T cell repertoires in COVID-19. The study recruited people aged roughly 18 to 95 years across some 23 US areas. The V end lost 2 bases, the J end lost 5 bases, and 12 bases lay between the germline ends. Germline lookup yields CDR1 SGHDN and CDR2 FVKESK. This CDR3 is built from 15 residues. In the authors' workflow: Using reference gene primer amplification, nucleated cell counts were estimated. The method was immunoSEQ multiplex PCR; TCRdb's version includes in-frame clones alone and lacks a portion of them. That table gives V, J and clone size, and the DNA gave D and trimming. The sample has more than 110,000 clones; roughly four fifths are singletons.

Material: PBMCs or T cells enriched from blood (not recorded which). The genes are TRBV14 and TRBJ1-4, with D possibly being TRBD1 (5 bases). This receptor was taken from a woman aged 18 to 35 who had been exposed to COVID-19. The CDR3 sequence is CASSQIGTANEKLFF. The DNA for the CDR3 is TGTGCCAGCAGCCAAATAGGGACTGCCAATGAAAAACTGTTTTTT.